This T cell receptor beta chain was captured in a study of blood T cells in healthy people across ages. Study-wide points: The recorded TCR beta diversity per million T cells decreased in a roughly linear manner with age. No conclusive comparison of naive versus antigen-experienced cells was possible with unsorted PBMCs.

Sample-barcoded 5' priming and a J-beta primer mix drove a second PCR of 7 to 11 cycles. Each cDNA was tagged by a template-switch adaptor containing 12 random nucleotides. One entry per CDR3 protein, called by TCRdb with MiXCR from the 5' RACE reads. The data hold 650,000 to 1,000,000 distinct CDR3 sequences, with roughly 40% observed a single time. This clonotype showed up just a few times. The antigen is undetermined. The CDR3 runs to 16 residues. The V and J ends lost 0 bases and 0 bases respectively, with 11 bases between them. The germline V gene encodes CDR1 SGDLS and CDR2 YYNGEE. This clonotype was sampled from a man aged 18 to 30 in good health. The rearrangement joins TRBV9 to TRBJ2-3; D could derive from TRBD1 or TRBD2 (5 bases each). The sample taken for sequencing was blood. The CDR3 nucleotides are TGTGCCAGCAGCGTAGCGGGGCGGACTAGCACAGATACGCAGTATTTT. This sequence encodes CASSVAGRTSTDTQYF.